This T cell receptor (beta chain) derives from a study of cytomegalovirus exposure and HLA in healthy donors. Overall study: The study's early data release held roughly 90 million unique TCRs from HLA-typed donors.

About this clone: No antigen is known for it.

The CDR3 contains 14 residues. V lost 3 bases, J lost 9 bases, and 4 bases stayed unmatched. Germline V lookup: CDR1 MNHEY, CDR2 SMNVEV (reference sequence). The primer mix had 60 Vbeta and 13 Jbeta primers. Some clones are missing from TCRdb's copy, which holds only in-frame ones; the method was immunoSEQ multiplex PCR. In the table there are about 160,000 clones, roughly 83% of which are singletons. Study observations and caveats: Per a later analysis, roughly 17,000 TCR beta sequences showed association with HLA alleles at 0.05 false discovery rate. Most TCR sequences showed up rarely, but some public TCRs showed up in many donors. It was reported in a later analysis that an Asian-associated ancestry cluster showed fewer N-insertions than the 666-donor mean.

The sequenced sample consisted of PBMCs. The source is a human donor in good health. The chain couples TRBV27 to TRBJ2-5, with TRBD2 matching 13 bases. CDR3 DNA sequence: TGTGCCAGCAGTTTCCGCGGACTAGCGGGGGCCCAGTACTTC. Its translation is CASSFRGLAGAQYF.